This T cell receptor beta chain was profiled in a study of T cell responses to AZD1222 COVID-19 vaccine. This CDR3 comprises 13 residues. The germline V gene encodes CDR1 SGHRS and CDR2 YFSETQ. Trimming stripped 5 bases from V and 5 bases from J, with 10 bases between. Study conclusions and caveats: Rises in breadth and depth of Spike-specific TCRs came after two AZD1222 doses.

Comment on this clone: Its antigen remains unidentified.

The method was immunoSEQ multiplex PCR; TCRdb's version includes in-frame clones alone and lacks a portion of them. The sample shows about 100,000 clones, 80% to 95% of them seen only once. This sequence joins TRBV5-1 and TRBJ1-4; tentative D call: TRBD1 (5 bases). The sample consisted of peripheral blood, taken 28 days after the second AZD1222 dose. This TCR derives from an adult who received the AZD1222 COVID-19 vaccine. The CDR3 here is CASRGPLNEKLFF. Here the CDR3 DNA reads TGCGCCAGCAGGGGACCCCTAAATGAAAAACTGTTTTTT.